Shown below are 17 T cell receptor beta chains from a single sample sequenced in a study of blood T cell repertoires in COVID-19. Produced via immunoSEQ multiplex PCR; TCRdb's table is partial and in-frame only. The sample records 150,000 to 200,000 clones, approximately 85% being singletons. What was sequenced was peripheral blood. The source is a woman aged 80 or over with acute or convalescent COVID-19.

The chain is built from TRBV18 and TRBJ1-4; no clear D. The CDR3 extends over 15 amino acids. Germline V gene sequence: CDR1 KGHSH, CDR2 LQKENI. The ends were cut back, 5 bases at V and 5 bases at J, with 15 bases in the middle. CDR3 residues: CASSATVVMNEKLFF. The CDR3 DNA is TGTGCCAGCTCAGCCACGGTCGTGATGAATGAAAAACTGTTTTTT. The entire variable domain, with the rest obtained from reference TRBV18 and TRBJ1-4, is as follows: NAGVMQNPRHLVRRRGQEARLRCSPMKGHSHVYWYRQLPEEGLKFMVYLQKENIIDESGMPKERFSAEFPKEGPSILRIQQVVRGDSAAYFCASSATVVMNEKLFFGSGTQLSVL.

The chain employs TRBV29-1 and TRBJ2-4; 8 bases agree with TRBD1. CDR3 length: 13 residues. Per the germline V gene, CDR1 is SQVTM and CDR2 is ANQGSEA. The ends lost 5 bases at V and 6 bases at J; junction bases unmatched: 6. CDR3 coding DNA: TGCAGCGTTCGAGGACAGGGTGTAAACATTCAGTACTTC. This translates into CSVRGQGVNIQYF.

The chain has TRBV5-6 and TRBJ1-1; D is undetermined. The CDR3 has 14 residues. Germline CDR1 reads SGHDT; CDR2 reads YYEEEE. Trimming pared 4 bases from V and 5 bases from J, leaving 15 bases between. The CDR3 spells CASSGRRGETEAFF. The DNA of the CDR3 is TGTGCCAGCAGCGGACGACGGGGAGAGACTGAAGCTTTCTTT.

This clone was seen a single time. The chain has TRBV30 and TRBJ1-1, with 8 bases lining up with TRBD1. CDR3 length: 11 amino acids. V lost 1 base, J lost 11 bases, and 3 bases stayed unmatched. Germline lookup yields CDR1 GTSNPN and CDR2 SVGIG (reference sequence). CDR3 loop: CAWSAGGIAFF. CDR3 DNA: TGTGCCTGGAGTGCAGGGGGCATTGCTTTCTTT. The variable domain in full, completed from reference TRBV30 and TRBJ1-1, reads SQTIHQWPATLVQPVGSPLSLECTVEGTSNPNLYWYRQAAGRGLQLLFYSVGIGQISSEVPQNLSASRPQDRQFILSSKKLLLSDSGFYLCAWSAGGIAFFGQGTRLTVV.

V gene TRBV2 combines with J gene TRBJ2-2, with a possible D match to TRBD1 (5 bases). The germline V gene has CDR1 SNHLY and CDR2 FYNNEI. Deletions cut 4 bases from V and 0 bases from J, with 9 bases between. The CDR3 covers 15 residues. CDR3 amino acids: CASSVQGSNTGELFF. For the CDR3, the DNA is TGTGCCAGCAGTGTCCAGGGATCGAACACCGGGGAGCTGTTTTTT.

The table lists this clone with a count of one. The chain carries TRBV30 and TRBJ1-5; TRBD1 agrees at 7 bases. The CDR3 is 13 residues long. V shed 0 bases, J shed 9 bases, and the junction held 5 bases outside the gene matches. Germline lookup yields CDR1 GTSNPN and CDR2 SVGIG (reference sequence). CDR3 sequence: CAWSVQGLGPQHF. The CDR3 coding sequence is TGTGCCTGGAGTGTACAGGGGCTAGGGCCCCAGCATTTT.

This sequence joins TRBV5-1 and TRBJ2-3, with 10 bases that match TRBD1. Germline V gives CDR1 SGHRS, CDR2 YFSETQ. V was pared by 5 bases and J by 4 bases, with 7 bases of the junction left unmatched. The CDR3 is 15 amino acids. Here the CDR3 reads CASRKTGGRADTQYF. The CDR3 nucleotides read TGCGCCAGCAGGAAGACAGGGGGCAGGGCAGATACGCAGTATTTT.

The chain recombines TRBV7-2 with TRBJ2-7, with D possibly being TRBD2 (5 bases). Germline loops: CDR1 SGHTA, CDR2 FQGNSA. The CDR3 sequence is 13 residues long. V lost 3 bases, J lost 4 bases, and 10 bases lay in between. This chain's CDR3 is CASSFRDMYEQYF. CDR3 DNA sequence: TGTGCCAGCAGCTTCCGGGATATGTACGAGCAGTACTTC.

The chain carries TRBV6-5 and TRBJ1-4; 9 bases match TRBD1. The germline CDR1 and CDR2 sequences are MNHEY and SVGAGI. Trimming removed 8 bases from V and 0 bases from J; junction bases left unmatched: 4. The CDR3 loop spans 15 amino acids. CDR3 sequence reads: CASSNRGPTNEKLFF. The CDR3 DNA sequence: TGTGCCAGCTCTAACAGGGGGCCAACTAATGAAAAACTGTTTTTT.

V and J are TRBV7-2 and TRBJ1-1, with unresolved D. CDR1 and CDR2 (germline): SGHTA, FQGNSA. V lost 1 base, J lost 7 bases, and 13 bases lay in between. The CDR3 has 14 amino acids. The CDR3 here is CASSLVSGEVEAFF. DNA for the CDR3: TGTGCCAGCAGCTTAGTTTCTGGGGAGGTTGAAGCTTTCTTT.

This clone was detected once. The chain carries TRBV30 and TRBJ2-3; a weak D match, TRBD1 (5 bases). Germline V gene sequence: CDR1 GTSNPN, CDR2 SVGIG (reference sequence). The CDR3 length is 14 residues. Trimming shortened V by 2 bases and J by 2 bases, and 11 bases separated the two germline ends. The CDR3 bases are TGTGCCTGGAGTCGGGCAGGGCTCACAGATACGCAGTATTTT. Translated, it gives CAWSRAGLTDTQYF.

A note on this clone: The limits of the CDR3 on the DNA are not certain, so only TCRdb's listed CDR3 is given. The J gene is TRBJ2-3, the V gene TRBV19; the DNA was not used to check the table's D call, TRBD2. Counting both end residues, the CDR3 totals 15 amino acids. CDR1 is LNHDA and CDR2 is SQIVND in the germline V gene (reference sequence). CDR3 in amino acids: CASTSGGSHTDTQYF.

This sequence joins TRBV16 and TRBJ2-7, with D perhaps matching TRBD2 (6 bases). Trimming shortened V by 5 bases and J by 7 bases, and 27 bases separated the two germline ends. From germline, CDR1 is KGHSY and CDR2 FQNENV. This CDR3 has 17 residues. The CDR3 is CASSVILAGTAAREQYF. The CDR3 DNA follows: TGTGCCAGCAGCGTAATTTTAGCCGGGACTGCGGCGAGGGAGCAGTACTTC.

The J gene is TRBJ2-1, the V gene TRBV3-1 (or the pseudogene TRBV3-2); D is possibly TRBD1 (5 bases). In germline, CDR1 is LGHDT, CDR2 YNNKEL (reference sequence). Trimming removed 5 bases from V and 0 bases from J, with 14 bases in between. CDR3 length equals 16 residues. The CDR3 sequence: CASSAWGSSSYNEQFF. The CDR3 DNA is TGTGCCAGCAGCGCGTGGGGCAGCAGCTCCTACAATGAGCAGTTCTTC.

The J gene is TRBJ1-5, the V gene TRBV20-1; a possible D gene is TRBD1 (5 bases). The CDR3 is made up of 13 amino acids. Germline V gene sequence: CDR1 DFQATT, CDR2 SNEGSKA (reference sequence). V lost 3 bases and J 7 bases, leaving 13 bases between the germline ends. The CDR3 is CSASPQGPQPQHF. In DNA form, the CDR3 reads TGCAGTGCTAGTCCTCAGGGCCCGCAGCCCCAGCATTTT.

This clone was picked up one time. The V and J genes are TRBV19 and TRBJ2-5, with 8 nucleotides matching TRBD2. The CDR3 runs to 16 residues. The trim removed 6 bases at V and 5 bases at J, leaving 14 bases unmatched. Per germline, CDR1 LNHDA and CDR2 SQIVND (reference sequence). CDR3 region: CASSDSGGQRGETQYF. In DNA form, the CDR3 reads TGTGCCAGTAGCGACAGCGGGGGCCAAAGGGGGGAGACCCAGTACTTC.

The rearrangement links TRBV5-1 to TRBJ1-2, with 9 bases identical to TRBD1. The ends lost 4 bases at V and 8 bases at J; junction bases unmatched: 12. The CDR3 consists of 15 residues. CDR1 is SGHRS and CDR2 is YFSETQ in the germline V gene. The CDR3 reads CASSVNQQGAGGYTF. CDR3 in DNA: TGCGCCAGCAGCGTAAACCAACAGGGGGCTGGGGGCTACACCTTC.